One and the same sample provided the 10 T cell receptor beta chains below, sequenced in a study of blood T cell repertoires in COVID-19. Clones were sequenced by immunoSEQ multiplex PCR, and TCRdb holds only the in-frame ones, with some missing. Counted here are approximately 180,000 clones, approximately 80% occurring once; the ten biggest clones make up roughly 17%. The sequencing sample was made of PBMCs or T cells enriched from blood (not recorded which). The receptors stem from a woman in her forties or fifties who had recovered from COVID-19.

CDR3 amino acids: CASSLPPYRGVYGYTF. CDR3 DNA: TGTGCCAGCAGCTTACCCCCGTATAGGGGCGTCTATGGCTACACCTTC. The chain is built from TRBV7-3 and TRBJ1-2, with D possibly TRBD1 on 5 matching bases. The V and J ends lost 2 bases and 4 bases respectively, with 17 bases between them. The CDR3 runs to 16 residues. Germline V gene lookup returns CDR1 SGHTA and CDR2 FQGTGA.

This sequence joins TRBV28 and TRBJ1-3, with D possibly TRBD1 on 5 matching bases. This CDR3 spans 19 amino acids. Germline V gene sequence: CDR1 MDHEN, CDR2 SYDVKM. V lost 5 bases and J 1 base, leaving 24 bases between the germline ends. CDR3 amino acids: CASSNHRLRIVLSGNTIYF. CDR3 nucleotides: TGTGCCAGCAGTAACCACAGGCTCCGTATTGTTTTGTCTGGAAACACCATATATTTT.

The rearrangement joins TRBV7-2 to TRBJ1-4, with D hard to call. The germline CDR1 and CDR2 sequences are SGHTA and FQGNSA. The CDR3 loop spans 15 amino acids. Trimming removed 2 bases at V and 8 bases at J, with 15 bases between. The CDR3 nucleotides are TGTGCCAGCAGCTTAACCGCGCGCGGGAAGGAAAAACTGTTTTTT. As protein: CASSLTARGKEKLFF.

The chain links TRBV28 to TRBJ2-1; 12 nucleotides line up with TRBD2. Germline trimming cut 4 bases from V and 3 bases from J; bases unmatched to any gene: 7. Germline values: CDR1 MDHEN, CDR2 SYDVKM. This CDR3 is 17 amino acids long. The CDR3 spells CASSSRWTSGNYNEQFF. Written as DNA, the CDR3 is TGTGCCAGCAGTTCCAGATGGACTAGCGGGAACTACAATGAGCAGTTCTTC.

The rearrangement links TRBV27 to TRBJ1-4, with TRBD1 as a possible D gene (5 bases). The CDR3 sequence is 15 residues long. Germline lookup yields CDR1 MNHEY and CDR2 SMNVEV (reference sequence). Between the trimmed V and J ends, which lost 4 bases and 2 bases, there was a span of 11 bases. The CDR3 DNA reads as TGTGCCAGCAGTTCCGGACAATATACTAATGAAAAACTGTTTTTT. Its translation: CASSSGQYTNEKLFF.

V usage is TRBV6-1 and J usage is TRBJ2-7; 8 bases line up with TRBD2. V dropped 0 bases and J dropped 2; count of bases not matched to a gene: 6. The CDR3 is made up of 16 amino acids. Germline CDR1 reads MNHNS; CDR2 reads SASEGT. CDR3 nucleotide sequence: TGTGCCAGCAGTGAAGCGGGAGCGGGAGCCCCCTACGAGCAGTACTTC. Its translation is CASSEAGAGAPYEQYF.

The V gene is TRBV5-1, the J gene TRBJ1-1, with a tentative D call TRBD1 (6 bases). Between the trimmed V and J ends, which lost 5 bases and 3 bases, there was a span of 14 bases. CDR1 is SGHRS and CDR2 is YFSETQ in the germline V gene. The CDR3 runs 14 residues. The CDR3 loop is CASRQTGTDTEAFF. The CDR3 DNA reads TGCGCCAGCAGACAAACAGGGACCGACACTGAAGCTTTCTTT.

The chain is built from TRBV27 and TRBJ2-2, with 7 bases lining up with TRBD2. The germline V gene has CDR1 MNHEY and CDR2 SMNVEV (reference sequence). Losses at the gene ends were 0 bases for V and 1 base for J; bases not matched to a gene: 8. The CDR3 length is 18 residues. In DNA, the CDR3 is TGTGCCAGCAGTTTATCCCCTCACCCGGGAGGGAACACCGGGGAGCTGTTTTTT. Amino acid sequence: CASSLSPHPGGNTGELFF.

The genes are TRBV19 and TRBJ1-4; 8 bases align to TRBD1. Germline V CDR1 and CDR2: LNHDA, SQIVND (reference sequence). J gave up 0 bases and V 6 bases, and 12 bases lay outside the gene matches. This CDR3 spans 18 amino acids. The chain's CDR3 is CASRADRGFRTTNEKLFF. In DNA form, the CDR3 reads TGTGCCAGTAGAGCCGACAGGGGCTTTCGAACAACTAATGAAAAACTGTTTTTT.

The genes are TRBV28 and TRBJ1-2, with 10 bases identical to TRBD1. Germline loops: CDR1 MDHEN, CDR2 SYDVKM. V shed 5 bases, J shed 6 bases, and the junction held 12 bases outside the gene matches. CDR3 length equals 16 residues. For the CDR3, the DNA is TGTGCCAGCAGTACCTATGGGACAGGGGAATTGGATGGCTACACCTTC. Protein: CASSTYGTGELDGYTF.